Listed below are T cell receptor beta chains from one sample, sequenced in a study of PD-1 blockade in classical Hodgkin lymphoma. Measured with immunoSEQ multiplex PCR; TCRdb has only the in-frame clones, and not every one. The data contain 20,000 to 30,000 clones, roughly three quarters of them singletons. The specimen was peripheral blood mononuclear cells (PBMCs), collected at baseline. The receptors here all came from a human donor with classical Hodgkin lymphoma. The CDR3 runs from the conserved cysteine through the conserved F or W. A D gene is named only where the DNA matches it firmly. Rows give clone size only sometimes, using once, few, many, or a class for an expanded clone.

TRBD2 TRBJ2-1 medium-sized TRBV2 CASSHRLAGGLYNEQFF TGTGCCAGCAGCCACCGACTAGCGGGGGGACTCTACAATGAGCAGTTCTTC
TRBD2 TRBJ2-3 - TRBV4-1 CASSPLLAGGPDTQYF TGCGCCAGCAGCCCCCTCCTAGCGGGGGGGCCGGATACGCAGTATTTT
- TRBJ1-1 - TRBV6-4 CASSRMTDDTEAFF TGTGCCAGCAGCAGGATGACAGACGATACTGAAGCTTTCTTT
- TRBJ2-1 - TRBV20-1 CSAYNNNEQFF TGCAGTGCTTATAACAACAATGAGCAGTTCTTC
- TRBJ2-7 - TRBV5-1 CASSFGTYYEQYF TGCGCCAGCAGCTTTGGGACATACTACGAGCAGTACTTC
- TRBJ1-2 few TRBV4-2 CASSQEEVEKFYGYTF TGTGCCAGCAGCCAAGAGGAGGTTGAAAAGTTCTATGGCTACACCTTC
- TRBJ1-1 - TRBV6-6 CASGLGRSNTEAFF TGTGCCAGCGGGTTGGGACGTTCGAACACTGAAGCTTTCTTT
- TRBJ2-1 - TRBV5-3 CARSLGLASSNEQFF TGTGCCAGAAGCTTAGGGCTAGCCTCCAGCAATGAGCAGTTCTTC
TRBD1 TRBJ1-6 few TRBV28 CASSSRTGGVSPLHF TGTGCCAGCAGTTCACGGACAGGGGGCGTGTCACCCCTCCACTTT
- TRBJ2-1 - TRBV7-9 CASSPEGGAKDNEQFF TGTGCCAGCAGCCCCGAGGGGGGGGCGAAGGACAATGAGCAGTTCTTC
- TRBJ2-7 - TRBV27 CASSPLGDSYEQYF TGTGCCAGCAGCCCCCTAGGAGATTCCTACGAGCAGTACTTC
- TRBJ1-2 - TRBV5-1 CASSSDSYGYTF TGCGCCAGCAGCTCGGACTCATATGGCTACACCTTC
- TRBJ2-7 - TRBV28 CASSLGRRYEQYF TGTGCCAGCAGTTTGGGCAGAAGGTACGAGCAGTACTTC
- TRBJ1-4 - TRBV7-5 CARNFPLGKNEKLFF TGTGCCAGAAACTTTCCCCTTGGGAAGAATGAAAAACTGTTTTTT
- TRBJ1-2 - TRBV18 CASSPAGGQNYGYTF TGTGCCAGCTCACCCGCCGGGGGACAAAACTATGGCTACACCTTC
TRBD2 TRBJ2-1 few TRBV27 CASKFGGGPYNEQFF TGTGCCAGCAAGTTCGGCGGGGGGCCCTACAATGAGCAGTTCTTC
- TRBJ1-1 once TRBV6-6 CASSTSESTEAFF TGTGCCAGCAGTACCTCAGAGAGCACTGAAGCTTTCTTT
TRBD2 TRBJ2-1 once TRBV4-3 CASSQVATSGRGLLRSYNEQFF TGCGCCAGCAGCCAAGTCGCGACTAGCGGTCGTGGTCTCCTAAGGTCCTACAATGAGCAGTTCTTC